Given below is one T cell receptor beta chain in context. As yet, its antigen is unknown. The CDR3 sequence is 16 residues long. Germline CDR1 reads SGDLS; CDR2 reads YYNGEE. Trimming stripped 0 bases from V and 2 bases from J, with 13 bases between. The data originate from a study of T cells in narcolepsy. Overall study results and limits: Blood of same and different patients, but not healthy controls, reportedly held recurring autoreactive clonotypes. Some memory CD4+ repertoires had no autoreactive clone sequences. Same-patient CSF and blood CD4+ T cell clonotypes included HCRT-specific and TRIB2-specific autoreactive ones.

The protocol was immunoSEQ multiplex PCR, while the TCRdb copy is restricted to in-frame clones and leaves out a portion. This table holds tens of thousands of clones, under 85% found once. The specimen was memory (CD45RA-) CD4+ T cells from blood. The TCR sequence derives from a human donor in good health. V gene TRBV9 combines with J gene TRBJ2-3; D call uncertain. The CDR3 loop reads CASSVAPSALTDTQYF. The CDR3 DNA reads as TGTGCCAGCAGCGTAGCTCCCTCTGCCCTCACAGATACGCAGTATTTT.